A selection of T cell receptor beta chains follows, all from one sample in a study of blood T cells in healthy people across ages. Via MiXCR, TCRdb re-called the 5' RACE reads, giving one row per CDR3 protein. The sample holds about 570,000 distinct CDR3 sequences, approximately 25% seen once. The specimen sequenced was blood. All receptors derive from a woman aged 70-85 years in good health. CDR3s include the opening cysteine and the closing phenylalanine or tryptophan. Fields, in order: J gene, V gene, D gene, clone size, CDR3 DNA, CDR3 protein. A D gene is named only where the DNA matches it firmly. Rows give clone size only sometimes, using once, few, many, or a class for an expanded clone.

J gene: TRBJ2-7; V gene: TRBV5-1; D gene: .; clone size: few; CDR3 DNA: TGCGCCAGCGGGGTAGACAGCTCCTACGAGCAGTACTTC; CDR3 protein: CASGVDSSYEQYF
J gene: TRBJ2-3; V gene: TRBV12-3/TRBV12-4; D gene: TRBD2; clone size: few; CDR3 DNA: TGTGCCAGCAGTCCGGGACTAGTGCACGGTACGCAGTATTTT; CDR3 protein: CASSPGLVHGTQYF
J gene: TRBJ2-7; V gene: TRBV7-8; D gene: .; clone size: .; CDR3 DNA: TGTGCCAGCAGCTTGTACACGGCTGCCTACGAGCAGTACTTC; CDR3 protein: CASSLYTAAYEQYF
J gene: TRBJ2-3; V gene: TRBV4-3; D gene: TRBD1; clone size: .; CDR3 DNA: TGCGCCAGCAGCCAAGGCGGGACAGGGCGCACAGATACGCAGTATTTT; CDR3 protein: CASSQGGTGRTDTQYF
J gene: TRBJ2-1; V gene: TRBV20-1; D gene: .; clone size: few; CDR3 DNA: TGCAGTGCTATCTCTAGGAGCTCCTACAATGAGCAGTTCTTC; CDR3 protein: CSAISRSSYNEQFF
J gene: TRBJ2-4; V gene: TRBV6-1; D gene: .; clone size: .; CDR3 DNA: TGTGCCAGCAGTGAAGGGGGACGGGAAAACATTCAGTACTTC; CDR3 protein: CASSEGGRENIQYF
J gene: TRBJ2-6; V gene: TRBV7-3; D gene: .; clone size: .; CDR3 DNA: TGTGCCAGCAGCTTCAACAGGGACTCGTCTGGGGCCAACGTCCTGACTTTC; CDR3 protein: CASSFNRDSSGANVLTF
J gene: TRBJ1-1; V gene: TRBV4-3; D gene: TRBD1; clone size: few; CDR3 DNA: TGCGCCAGCAGCCAAGAGGCTGCCGGGACAGGGATCACTGAAGCTTTCTTT; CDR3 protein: CASSQEAAGTGITEAFF
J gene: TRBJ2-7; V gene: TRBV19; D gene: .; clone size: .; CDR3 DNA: TGTGCCAGTAGTCACCGGGCCCTGTCCTACGAGCAGTACTTC; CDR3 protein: CASSHRALSYEQYF
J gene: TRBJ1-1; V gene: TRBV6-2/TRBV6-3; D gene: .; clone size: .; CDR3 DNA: TGTGCCAGCAGACAGTCCACTGAAGCTTTCTTT; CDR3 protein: CASRQSTEAFF
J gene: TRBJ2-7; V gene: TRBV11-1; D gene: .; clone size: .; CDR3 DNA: TGTGCCAGCAGCTTCCCCCTAGGGGGGAAGGACGAGCAGTACTTC; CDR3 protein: CASSFPLGGKDEQYF
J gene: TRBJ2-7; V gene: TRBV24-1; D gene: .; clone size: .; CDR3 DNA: TGTGCCACCAGTGATGGGCAGGGATCTTACGAGCAGTACTTC; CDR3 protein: CATSDGQGSYEQYF
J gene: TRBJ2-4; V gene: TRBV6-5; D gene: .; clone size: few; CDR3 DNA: TGTGCCAGCAGTTACTCGGCAGGGTCTCTAGCCAAAAACATTCAGTACTTC; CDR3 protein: CASSYSAGSLAKNIQYF
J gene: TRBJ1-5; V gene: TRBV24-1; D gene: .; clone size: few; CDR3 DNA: TGTGCCACCAATACAGGGCCTAATCAGCCCCAGCATTTT; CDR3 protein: CATNTGPNQPQHF
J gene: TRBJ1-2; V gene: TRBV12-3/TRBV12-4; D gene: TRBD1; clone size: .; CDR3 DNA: TGTGCCAGCAGTTTCACAGGGGAGTGGGGCTACACCTTC; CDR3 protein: CASSFTGEWGYTF
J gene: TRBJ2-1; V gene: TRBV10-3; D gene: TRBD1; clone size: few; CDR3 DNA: TGTGCCATCAGTTACACGGGACAGGGGGATGGTGAGCAGTTCTTC; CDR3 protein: CAISYTGQGDGEQFF
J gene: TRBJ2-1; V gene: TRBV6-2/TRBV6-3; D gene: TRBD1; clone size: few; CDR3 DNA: TGTGCCAGCAGTTACTCACAGGGGGGCAATGAGCAGTTCTTC; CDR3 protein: CASSYSQGGNEQFF
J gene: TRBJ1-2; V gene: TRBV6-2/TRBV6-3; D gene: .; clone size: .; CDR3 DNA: TGTGCCAGCACCGCCAACAGTGATGGAGGCTACACCTTC; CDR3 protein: CASTANSDGGYTF
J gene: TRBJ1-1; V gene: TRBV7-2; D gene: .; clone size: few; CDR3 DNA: TGTGCCAGCAGCTTTGGGGGGGCCAACACTGAAGCTTTCTTT; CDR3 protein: CASSFGGANTEAFF
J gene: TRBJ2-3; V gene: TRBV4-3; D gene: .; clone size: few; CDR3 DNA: TGCGCCAGCAGCCTCCAGGGCGCGCCTAGCACAGATACGCAGTATTTT; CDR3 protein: CASSLQGAPSTDTQYF
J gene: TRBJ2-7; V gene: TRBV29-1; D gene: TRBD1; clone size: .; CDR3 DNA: TGCAGCGTTACAGGGGATGGCAACGAGCAGTACTTC; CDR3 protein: CSVTGDGNEQYF
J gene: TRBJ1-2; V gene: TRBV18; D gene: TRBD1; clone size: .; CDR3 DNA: TGTGCCAGCTCACCGTCCCGGGGACAGGGACCCTATGGCTACACCTTC; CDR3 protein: CASSPSRGQGPYGYTF